Each of the 22 T cell receptor beta chains below was sequenced from the same sample in a study of CD8+CD57+ T cells in acquired aplastic anemia. TCR beta VDJ and CDR3 profiles were obtained from a genomic DNA template. One entry per CDR3 protein, called by TCRdb with MiXCR from the reads. Of approximately 160,000 distinct CDR3 sequences in the sample, approximately 43% were seen once. Sequencing was performed on sorted CD4+, CD8+, or CD8+CD57+ T cells (not recorded which) from PBMCs. The receptors shown here come from a human donor in good health.

This clonotype came up once. The chain combines TRBV29-1 with TRBJ1-2; TRBD1 matches 7 bases. With 6 bases clipped from V and 12 bases from J, the junction kept 10 bases outside the gene matches. Germline V gene lookup returns CDR1 SQVTM and CDR2 ANQGSEA. The CDR3 runs to 11 residues. The CDR3 nucleotides read TGCAGCGTCACTAATCAGGGGGGAAACACCTTC. Residues: CSVTNQGGNTF.

This clonotype came up many times. This chain connects TRBV14 to TRBJ1-1; D is uncertain. Germline CDR1 SGHDN, CDR2 FVKESK. The CDR3 consists of 14 residues. V dropped 3 bases and J dropped 7 bases, with 15 bases sitting between them. The CDR3 DNA is TGTGCCAGCAGCCATTCCCCAGTGGCCCTTGAAGCTTTCTTT. This translates into CASSHSPVALEAFF.

With regard to this clonotype: One end of the junction varies from germline; a read error may be responsible. This chain connects TRBV6-4 to TRBJ2-1; 9 nucleotides line up with TRBD1. The CDR3 has 15 amino acids. In germline, CDR1 is MRHNA, CDR2 SNTAGT. CDR3 nucleotide sequence: TGTGCCAGCAGTGACACAGGGGGCTCCCACAATGAGCAGTTCTTC. It specifies CASSDTGGSHNEQFF.

The genes are TRBV18 and TRBJ2-7, with D possibly TRBD1 on 5 matching bases. Germline V lookup: CDR1 KGHSH, CDR2 LQKENI. The V gene lost 2 bases and the J gene lost 5 bases, with 16 bases spanning the gap. The CDR3 extends over 15 amino acids. Written as DNA, the CDR3 is TGTGCCAGCTCACCATGGGGAAGGGGTAATAACGAGCAGTACTTC. It codes for CASSPWGRGNNEQYF.

The chain carries TRBV2 and TRBJ2-5; D is ambiguous. Germline CDR1 SNHLY, CDR2 FYNNEI. This CDR3 region has 15 residues. Trimming removed 6 bases at V and 0 bases at J, with 14 bases between. The DNA of the CDR3 is TGTGCCAGCAGCTTGGGGAATAGAAACCAAGAGACCCAGTACTTC. This translates into CASSLGNRNQETQYF.

With respect to this clonotype: Just one base apart from a much larger clone, this may be a read error. In nucleotides, the CDR3 is TGTGCCATCGGGTCCACAGGGTATACGCAGTATTTT. Its protein product is CAIGSTGYTQYF. This chain links TRBV10-3 with TRBJ2-3; D might be TRBD1 (6 bases). V lost 8 bases and J lost 7, with 13 bases in between. This CDR3 has 12 amino acids. From germline, CDR1 is ENHRY and CDR2 SYGVKD.

This clonotype was counted at least ten times. This rearrangement joins TRBV4-1 to TRBJ1-6; TRBD1 agrees at 8 bases. The CDR3 loop spans 17 amino acids. Unmatched junction bases numbered 17, after V lost 6 bases and J lost 10 bases. Germline-derived CDR1 and CDR2 are MGHRA and YSYEKL. CDR3 DNA: TGCGCCAGCAGATCCGGAGGACAGGGAAGACTTGGGTCACCCCTCCACTTT. Translating gives CASRSGGQGRLGSPLHF.

The sample holds many counts of this clonotype. The CDR3 region is CASSQRTTEQFF. CDR3 DNA sequence: TGTGCCAGCAGCCAACGAACTACTGAGCAGTTCTTC. This sequence joins TRBV16 and TRBJ2-1, with D uncertain. Per the germline V gene, CDR1 is KGHSY and CDR2 is FQNENV. Trimming took off 2 bases at V and 9 bases at J, with 8 bases between the two ends. This CDR3 has 12 amino acids.

The CDR3: CASSLGGQGRNQPQHF. The CDR3 nucleotides read TGTGCCAGCAGCTTAGGCGGACAGGGTCGGAATCAGCCCCAGCATTTT. The chain joins TRBV11-1 to TRBJ1-5, with TRBD1 identical over 8 bases. The junction had 6 bases not matched to a gene; V was cut back by 1 base and J by 4 bases. Germline V CDR1 and CDR2: SGHAT, FQDESV (reference sequence). The CDR3 loop spans 16 amino acids.

This clonotype has at least ten counts. V usage is TRBV3-1 and J usage is TRBJ2-2; no clear D. The CDR3 has 12 amino acids. V was clipped by 4 bases and J by 7 bases, with 7 bases between them. The germline V gene encodes CDR1 LGHDT and CDR2 YNNKEL (reference sequence). CDR3 loop: CASSLGGGELFF. The DNA of the CDR3 is TGTGCCAGCAGCCTCGGCGGCGGGGAGCTGTTTTTT.

With regard to this clonotype: It may be a read error: a sequence one base away is much more abundant. J is TRBJ2-1 and V is TRBV4-1; 7 nucleotides align to TRBD2. CDR3 size: 15 residues. Germline assignment: CDR1 MGHRA and CDR2 YSYEKL. CDR3 sequence (DNA): TGCACCAGCAGCCCCCTGCTAGCGGCCTACAATGAGCAGTTCTTC. Translation gives CTSSPLLAAYNEQFF.

This clonotype was found many times. This sequence joins TRBV2 and TRBJ1-2; TRBD1 matches 8 bases. The CDR3 runs to 15 residues. The V gene end was trimmed by 1 base and the J gene end by 5 bases; junction bases not matched to a gene: 6. The V gene's germline CDR1 is SNHLY and CDR2 FYNNEI. CDR3 residues: CASSEDSTGGYGYTF. Written as DNA, the CDR3 is TGTGCCAGCAGTGAAGACAGCACAGGGGGATATGGCTACACCTTC.

The J gene is TRBJ1-6, the V gene TRBV7-2, with TRBD1 identical over 7 bases. Trimming took 0 bases from V and 8 from J; bases not matched to a gene: 7. The CDR3 has 16 amino acids. The germline gives CDR1 SGHTA, CDR2 FQGNSA. CDR3 in amino acids: CASSLAGGGGYSPLHF. The CDR3 DNA is TGTGCCAGCAGCTTAGCAGGGGGCGGGGGTTATTCACCCCTCCACTTT. The whole variable domain, filled in from reference TRBV7-2 and TRBJ1-6, reads GAGVSQSPSNKVTEKGKDVELRCDPISGHTALYWYRQSLGQGLEFLIYFQGNSAPDKSGLPSDRFSAERTGGSVSTLTIQRTQQEDSAVYLCASSLAGGGGYSPLHFGNGTRLTVT.

Only one count was recorded for this clonotype. This chain uses TRBV10-3 with TRBJ2-6; D may be TRBD1 (6 bases). Per germline, CDR1 ENHRY and CDR2 SYGVKD. The CDR3 is 15 residues long. Trimming left V 4 bases short and J 0 bases short, with 7 bases between. The CDR3 loop reads CAISGQVSGANVLTF. The CDR3 DNA is TGTGCCATCAGTGGACAGGTCTCTGGGGCCAACGTCCTGACTTTC.

The genes are TRBV10-3 and TRBJ1-3, with D possibly being TRBD1 (6 bases). Germline loops: CDR1 ENHRY, CDR2 SYGVKD. V was shortened by 9 bases and J by 2 bases, with 11 bases between the two germline ends. This CDR3 comprises 13 residues. Here the CDR3 DNA reads TGTGCCATAAACAGGGTAGCTGGAAACACCATATATTTT. Protein product: CAINRVAGNTIYF.

This clonotype occurred a few times. This chain connects TRBV29-1 to TRBJ2-1; TRBD1 matches at 8 bases. V was clipped by 5 bases and J by 9 bases; unmatched bases: 3. CDR1 and CDR2 (germline): SQVTM, ANQGSEA. This CDR3 contains 11 residues. CDR3 loop: CSVQGASEQFF. CDR3 bases: TGCAGCGTTCAGGGGGCAAGTGAGCAGTTCTTC.

This clonotype was seen ten or more times. A read error may account for a junction end that differs from germline. The chain employs TRBV20-1 and TRBJ1-6; D is unresolved. There are 11 residues in the CDR3. Germline CDR1 reads DFQATT; CDR2 reads SNEGSKA (reference sequence). CDR3 nucleotides: TGCAGTGCTAGCGGCCGGGGTCGGTTCATATTT. Protein product: CSASGRGRFIF.

This clonotype was seen ten or more times. The CDR3 here is CSASGQIGEAFF. CDR3 DNA sequence: TGCAGTGCTAGTGGACAGATAGGTGAAGCTTTCTTT. The gene calls are TRBV20-1 and TRBJ1-1; tentatively, D is TRBD1 (6 bases). Trimming took 3 bases from V and 7 from J, leaving 12 bases between them. Per germline, CDR1 DFQATT and CDR2 SNEGSKA (reference sequence). The CDR3 covers 12 residues.

The rearrangement joins TRBV20-1 to TRBJ2-7; D may match TRBD1 or TRBD2 (9 bases each). Per the germline V gene, CDR1 is DFQATT and CDR2 is SNEGSKA (reference sequence). CDR3 length: 14 residues. Trimming left V 6 bases short and J 7 bases short, with 22 bases between. This CDR3 reads CSACLAGQGREQYF. CDR3 sequence (DNA): TGCAGTGCATGTCTAGCGGGACAGGGTCGGGAGCAGTACTTC.

Many counts were recorded for this clonotype. The chain has TRBV20-1 and TRBJ2-5; D gene uncertain. The germline V gene has CDR1 DFQATT and CDR2 SNEGSKA (reference sequence). V was clipped by 5 bases and J by 1 base, with 2 bases between them. The CDR3 extends over 10 amino acids. The CDR3 is CSAGQETQYF. The CDR3 DNA reads TGCAGTGCTGGCCAAGAGACCCAGTACTTC.

Many counts were recorded for this clonotype. The genes are TRBV7-2 and TRBJ2-3; D is unresolved. V was clipped by 4 bases and J by 0 bases, with 14 bases between them. Germline V CDR1 and CDR2: SGHTA, FQGNSA. The CDR3 has 16 amino acids. The CDR3 loop is CASSSDWVTSTDTQYF. The CDR3 coding sequence is TGTGCCAGCAGCTCCGATTGGGTAACTAGCACAGATACGCAGTATTTT.

V and J are TRBV9 and TRBJ1-1; D is ambiguous. Germline V gives CDR1 SGDLS, CDR2 YYNGEE. This CDR3 contains 15 residues. Trimming left V 0 bases short and J 5 bases short, with 14 bases between. The CDR3, as DNA: TGTGCCAGCAGCGTAGAAGGCCACGGGAGGACTGAAGCTTTCTTT. Translated, it gives CASSVEGHGRTEAFF.